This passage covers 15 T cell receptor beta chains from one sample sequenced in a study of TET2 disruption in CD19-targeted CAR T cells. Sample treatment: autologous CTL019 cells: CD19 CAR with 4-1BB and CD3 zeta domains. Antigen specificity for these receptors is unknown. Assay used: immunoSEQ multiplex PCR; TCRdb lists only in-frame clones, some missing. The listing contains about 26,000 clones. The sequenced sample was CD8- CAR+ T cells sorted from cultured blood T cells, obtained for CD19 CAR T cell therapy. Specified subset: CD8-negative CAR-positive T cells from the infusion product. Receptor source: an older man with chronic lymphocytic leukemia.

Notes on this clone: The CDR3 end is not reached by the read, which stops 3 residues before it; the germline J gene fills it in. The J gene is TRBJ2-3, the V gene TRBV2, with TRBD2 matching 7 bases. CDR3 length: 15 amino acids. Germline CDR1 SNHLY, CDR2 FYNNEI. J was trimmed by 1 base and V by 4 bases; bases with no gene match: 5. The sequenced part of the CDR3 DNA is TGTGCCAGCAGTGGAAGTCTAGCGGGCACAGATACG. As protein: CASSGSLAGTDT. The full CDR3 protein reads CASSGSLAGTDTQYF.

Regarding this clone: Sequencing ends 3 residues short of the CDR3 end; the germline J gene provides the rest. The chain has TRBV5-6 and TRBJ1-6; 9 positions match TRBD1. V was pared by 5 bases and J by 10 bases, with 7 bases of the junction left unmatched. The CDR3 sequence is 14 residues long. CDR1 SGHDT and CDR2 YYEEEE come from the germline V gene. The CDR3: CASSLGTGKSPLHF. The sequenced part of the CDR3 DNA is TGTGCCAGCAGTCTAGGGACAGGGAAATCACCC.

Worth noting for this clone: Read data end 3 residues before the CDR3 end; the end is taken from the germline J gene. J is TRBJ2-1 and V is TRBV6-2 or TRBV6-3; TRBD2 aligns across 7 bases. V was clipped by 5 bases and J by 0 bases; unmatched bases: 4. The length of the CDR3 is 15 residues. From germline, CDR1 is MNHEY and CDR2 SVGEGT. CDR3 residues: CASSPQRGSYNEQFF. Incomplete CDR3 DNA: TGTGCCAGCAGTCCGCAGCGGGGCTCCTACAATGAG.

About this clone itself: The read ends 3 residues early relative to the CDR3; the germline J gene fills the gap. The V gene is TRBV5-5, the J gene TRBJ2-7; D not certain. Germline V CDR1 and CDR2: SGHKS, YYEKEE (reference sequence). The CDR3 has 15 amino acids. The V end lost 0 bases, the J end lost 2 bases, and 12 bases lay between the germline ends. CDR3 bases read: TGTGCCAGCAGCTTGGATACGGGTCCAGCCTACGAG. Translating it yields CASSLDTGPAYE. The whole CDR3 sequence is CASSLDTGPAYEQYF.

CDR3 DNA, as far as it was read: TGTGCCAGCTCACCACCCCCAGGGAGGGAGACA. Encoded protein: CASSPPPGRET. The whole CDR3 sequence reads CASSPPPGRETAFF. The chain employs TRBV18 and TRBJ1-1; tentative D call: TRBD1 (5 bases). The DNA ends 3 residues before the CDR3 does, and the rest of the CDR3 is filled in from the germline J gene. In germline, CDR1 is KGHSH, CDR2 LQKENI. The CDR3 sequence is 14 residues long.

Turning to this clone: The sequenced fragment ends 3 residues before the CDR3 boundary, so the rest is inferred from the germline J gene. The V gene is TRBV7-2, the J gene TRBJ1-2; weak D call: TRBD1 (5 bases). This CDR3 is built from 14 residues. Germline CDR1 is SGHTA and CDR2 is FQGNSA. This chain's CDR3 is CASSPGLASDTYTF. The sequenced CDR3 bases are TGTGCCAGCAGCCCGGGACTAGCGTCAGATACC.

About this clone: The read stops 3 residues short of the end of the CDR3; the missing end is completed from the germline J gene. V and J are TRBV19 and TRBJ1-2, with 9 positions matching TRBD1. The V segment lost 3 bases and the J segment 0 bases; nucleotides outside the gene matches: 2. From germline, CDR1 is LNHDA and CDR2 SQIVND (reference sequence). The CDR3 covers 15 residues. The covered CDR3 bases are TGTGCCAGTAGTATGGGACAGGGCGCTAACTATGGC. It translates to CASSMGQGANYG. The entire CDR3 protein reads CASSMGQGANYGYTF.

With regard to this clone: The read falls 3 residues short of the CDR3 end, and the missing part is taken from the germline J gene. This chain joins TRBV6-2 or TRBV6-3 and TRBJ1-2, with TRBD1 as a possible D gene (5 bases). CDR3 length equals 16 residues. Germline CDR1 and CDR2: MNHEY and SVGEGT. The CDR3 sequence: CASSDGGAGLSYDYTF. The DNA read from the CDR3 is TGTGCCAGCAGTGACGGAGGGGCAGGGCTATCCTACGAC.

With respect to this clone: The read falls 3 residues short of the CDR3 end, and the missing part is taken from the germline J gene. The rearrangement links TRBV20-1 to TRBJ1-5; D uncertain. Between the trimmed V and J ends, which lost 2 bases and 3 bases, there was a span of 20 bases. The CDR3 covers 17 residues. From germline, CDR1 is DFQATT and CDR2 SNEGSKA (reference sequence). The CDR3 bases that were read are TGCAGTGCTAGAACTCCCCGGGGAAGCGCAAACAATCAGCCC. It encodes CSARTPRGSANNQP. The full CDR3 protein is CSARTPRGSANNQPQHF.

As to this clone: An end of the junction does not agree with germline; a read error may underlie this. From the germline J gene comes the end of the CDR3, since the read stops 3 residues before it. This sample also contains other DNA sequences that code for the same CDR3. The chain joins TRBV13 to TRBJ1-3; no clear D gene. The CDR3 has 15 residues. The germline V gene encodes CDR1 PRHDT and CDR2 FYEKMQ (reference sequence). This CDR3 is CASSFGGLSGNTIYF. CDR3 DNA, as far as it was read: TGTGCCAGCAGCTTCGGCGGCCTCTCTGGAAACACT.

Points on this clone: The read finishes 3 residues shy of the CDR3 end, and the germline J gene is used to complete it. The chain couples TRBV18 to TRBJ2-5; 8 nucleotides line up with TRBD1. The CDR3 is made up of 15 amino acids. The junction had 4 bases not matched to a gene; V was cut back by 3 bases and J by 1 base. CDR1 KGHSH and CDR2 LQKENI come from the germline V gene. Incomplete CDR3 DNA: TGTGCCAGCTCACCGGACAGGGCATTCCAAGAGACC. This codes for CASSPDRAFQET. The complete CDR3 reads CASSPDRAFQETQYF.

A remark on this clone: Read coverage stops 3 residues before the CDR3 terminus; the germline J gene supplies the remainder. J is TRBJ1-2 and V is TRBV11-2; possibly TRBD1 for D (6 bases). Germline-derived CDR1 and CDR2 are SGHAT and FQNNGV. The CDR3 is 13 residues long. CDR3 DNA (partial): TGTGCCAGCAGCTTCCAACAGGGAGTCGAC. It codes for CASSFQQGVD. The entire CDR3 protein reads CASSFQQGVDYTF.

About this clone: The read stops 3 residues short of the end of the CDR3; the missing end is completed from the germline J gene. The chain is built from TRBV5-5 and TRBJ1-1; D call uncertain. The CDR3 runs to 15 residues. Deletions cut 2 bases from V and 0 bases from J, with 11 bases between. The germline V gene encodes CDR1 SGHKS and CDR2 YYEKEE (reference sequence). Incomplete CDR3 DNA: TGTGCCAGCAGCTTCAGTCTCAATATGAACACTGAA. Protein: CASSFSLNMNTE. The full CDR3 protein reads CASSFSLNMNTEAFF.

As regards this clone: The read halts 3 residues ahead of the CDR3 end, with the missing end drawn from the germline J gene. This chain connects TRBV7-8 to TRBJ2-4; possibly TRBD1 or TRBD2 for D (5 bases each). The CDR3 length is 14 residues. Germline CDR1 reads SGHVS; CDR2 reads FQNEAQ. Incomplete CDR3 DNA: TGTGCCAGCAGCTTTGCCGAGGGGATCTATGGT. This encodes CASSFAEGIYG. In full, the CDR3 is CASSFAEGIYGQYF.

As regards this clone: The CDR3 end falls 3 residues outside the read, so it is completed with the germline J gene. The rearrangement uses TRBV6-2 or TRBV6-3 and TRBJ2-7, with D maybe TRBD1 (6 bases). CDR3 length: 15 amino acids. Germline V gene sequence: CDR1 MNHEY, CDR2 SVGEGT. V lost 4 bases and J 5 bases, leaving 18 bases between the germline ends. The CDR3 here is CASSFRGLSKNEQYF. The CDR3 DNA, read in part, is TGTGCCAGCAGTTTCAGGGGCCTTTCGAAGAACGAG.